This T cell receptor (beta chain) was identified in a study of blood T cell repertoires in COVID-19. Using immunoSEQ multiplex PCR, the repertoire was profiled, and TCRdb retains in-frame clones only, with some absent. This sample carries roughly 260,000 clones, roughly nine tenths of them seen once, and the ten largest clones take about 1.2%. Assignments of participants to cohorts depended upon their own reported clinical history. Germline values: CDR1 PRHDT, CDR2 FYEKMQ (reference sequence). Trimming took off 1 base at V and 9 bases at J, with 15 bases between the two ends. The CDR3 has 14 amino acids.

Sequencing used PBMCs or T cells enriched from blood (not recorded which). The V call is TRBV13, the J call TRBJ1-2, with unresolved D. The clonotype was recovered from a human donor in a cohort exposed to, infected with or recovered from COVID-19 (not recorded which). The donor label of this sample is uncertain. The CDR3 sequence is CASSLDVLRESYTF. The CDR3 bases are TGTGCCAGCAGCTTAGACGTCCTCCGAGAGAGCTACACCTTC.